The rows below give T cell receptor beta chains drawn from one sample of a study of T cell changes during pregnancy in multiple sclerosis. Sequencing was performed with immunoSEQ multiplex PCR; in TCRdb, only in-frame clones are kept and a portion is missing. The table includes about 26,000 clones, roughly 87% detected once. The input for sequencing was CD8+ T cells from peripheral blood mononuclear cells, taken in the second trimester of pregnancy. The receptor set was obtained from a female donor with multiple sclerosis, enrolled in a pregnancy study. Each CDR3 is given with its conserved first and last residue. D genes are given only for firm matches. Not every row has a clone size; where given, it reads once, few, many or a size class.

>NA|NA|TRBV5-1|TRBJ2-7
TGCGCCAGTTCAACAGGGAGACCAGAGCAGTACTTC
CASSTGRPEQYF
>NA|NA|TRBV19|TRBJ2-1
TGTGCCAGTAGTATAGGACGACAGAGAAACTACAATGAGCAGTTCTTC
CASSIGRQRNYNEQFF
>TRBD1|NA|TRBV18|TRBJ2-1
TGTGCCAGCTCCCCTGGGACAGGGGTCAATGAGCAGTTCTTC
CASSPGTGVNEQFF
>TRBD2|NA|TRBV5-4|TRBJ2-3
TGTGCCAGCAGAATAGCGGGGCTCACAGATACGCAGTATTTT
CASRIAGLTDTQYF
>NA|NA|TRBV5-4|TRBJ1-1
TGTGCCAGCAGCCAAGATTCGGGATGGAACACTGAAGCTTTCTTT
CASSQDSGWNTEAFF
>TRBD1|NA|TRBV25-1|TRBJ2-5
TGTGCCAGCGGGGCTGACAGGGTCGTCGGAGAGACCCAGTACTTC
CASGADRVVGETQYF
>TRBD2|once|TRBV19|TRBJ2-7
TGTGCCAGTAGTCCCGAGCGGGAGGGCCTGTACGAGCAGTACTTC
CASSPEREGLYEQYF
>NA|NA|TRBV7-9|TRBJ2-7
TGTGCCAGCAGCCCCCGCGACACCGGATTTTACGAGCAGTACTTC
CASSPRDTGFYEQYF
>TRBD1|once|TRBV19|TRBJ2-2
TGTGCCAGTAGCGCAACAGGGGTCGGGGAGCTGTTTTTT
CASSATGVGELFF
>TRBD2|once|TRBV6-5|TRBJ2-2
TGTGCCAGCAGTTACTCGACTAGCGGGAATCGAAGGGAGCTGTTTTTT
CASSYSTSGNRRELFF
>TRBD2|NA|TRBV5-1|TRBJ2-1
TGCGCCAGCAGCCGACGGGAGGGCAATGAGCAGTTCTTC
CASSRREGNEQFF
>NA|NA|TRBV19|TRBJ2-1
TGTGCCAGTAGTATAATGTCGCGGGGATCCTACAATGAGCAGTTCTTC
CASSIMSRGSYNEQFF
>TRBD2|NA|TRBV28|TRBJ2-1
TGTGCCAGCAGTACCAACTCACCGGGACTAGCGGGAGAAGCCGGCAATGAGCAGTTCTTC
CASSTNSPGLAGEAGNEQFF
>NA|NA|TRBV5-1|TRBJ2-7
TGCGCCAGCAGCCTGACAGATTACGAGCAGTACTTC
CASSLTDYEQYF
>TRBD2|NA|TRBV27|TRBJ2-2
TGTGCCAGCAGTTTGCAGGGGCTAGCGGGAGTGTCTGACGGGGAGCTGTTTTTT
CASSLQGLAGVSDGELFF
>NA|NA|TRBV11-3|TRBJ2-7
TGTGCCAGCAGCAAGCTTCCCCACTACGAGCAGTACTTC
CASSKLPHYEQYF
>TRBD2|NA|TRBV4-1|TRBJ2-1
TGCGCCAGCAGCCAAGTTGGCAGCGGGAGGACCTACAATGAGCAGTTCTTC
CASSQVGSGRTYNEQFF
>TRBD1|NA|TRBV7-9|TRBJ2-2
TGTGCCAGCAGCTTAGTGGGACAGGGGGAGGACACCGGGGAGCTGTTTTTT
CASSLVGQGEDTGELFF
>NA|once|TRBV5-1|TRBJ2-1
TGCGCCAGCAGCTTTGACTTTCCCCTCAAGGCAGGGTGGGGCGGTGAGCAGTTCTTC
CASSFDFPLKAGWGGEQFF
>TRBD2|once|TRBV11-2|TRBJ2-7
TGTGCCAGCGATGGGAGGGCCGAGGCCTACGAGCAGTACTTC
CASDGRAEAYEQYF
>NA|few|TRBV6-6|TRBJ1-1
TGTGCCAGCAGACAGGACCCCAACACTGAAGCTTTCTTT
CASRQDPNTEAFF
>TRBD2|NA|TRBV6-6|TRBJ2-3
TGTGCCAGCACCGGACTAGCGGGGGCAGATACGCAGTATTTT
CASTGLAGADTQYF
>TRBD1|once|TRBV6-1|TRBJ2-7
TGTGCCAGCAGTGTTCCGGCGACAGGGACCTACGAGCAGTACTTC
CASSVPATGTYEQYF
>NA|NA|TRBV13|TRBJ2-1
TGTGCCAGCAGCTTAGTGGAGGAAGGCAATGAGCAGTTCTTC
CASSLVEEGNEQFF
>NA|NA|TRBV21-1|TRBJ1-5
TGTGCCAGCGGCCCGGGGGGGAGTCAGCCCCAGCATTTT
CASGPGGSQPQHF
>NA|NA|TRBV7-2|TRBJ1-5
TGTGCCAGCAGCTTAGTTTCCTATCAGCCCCAGCATTTT
CASSLVSYQPQHF
>NA|NA|TRBV7-3|TRBJ2-1
TGTGCCAGCAGCTTAGGACAGACCAACTCCTACAATGAGCAGTTCTTC
CASSLGQTNSYNEQFF
>TRBD1|NA|TRBV27|TRBJ1-4
TGTGCCAGCAGAGGGGGCTCAGGACAAGAGAATGAAAAACTGTTTTTT
CASRGGSGQENEKLFF
>NA|NA|TRBV7-8|TRBJ2-1
TGTGCCAGCAGCTCGTCCGGTGCTGAGCAGTTCTTC
CASSSSGAEQFF
>TRBD2|NA|TRBV11-3|TRBJ2-1
TGTGCCAGCAGCTTACGTGGACCGGGACTAGCGGCCAATGAGCAGTTCTTC
CASSLRGPGLAANEQFF
>TRBD2|once|TRBV7-8|TRBJ2-3
TGTGCCAGCAGCTGGACTAGCGGGAGGAGCACAGATACGCAGTATTTT
CASSWTSGRSTDTQYF
>TRBD1|NA|TRBV7-8|TRBJ1-5
TGTGCCAGCAGCGTTCCCGGGACAGTCGGGGGCAATCAGCCCCAGCATTTT
CASSVPGTVGGNQPQHF
>NA|NA|TRBV5-1|TRBJ2-2
TGCGCCAGCAGCTTGGACGGGGCGAACACCGGGGAGCTGTTTTTT
CASSLDGANTGELFF
>TRBD1|NA|TRBV15|TRBJ2-1
TGTGCCTCAAGACTCGGCGGACAGGGGGCTCGGGGTGAGCAGTTCTTC
CASRLGGQGARGEQFF
>TRBD1|NA|TRBV5-5|TRBJ1-4
TGTGCCAGCAGCCTACCGGGACAGGGGTTTGCAACTAATGAAAAACTGTTTTTT
CASSLPGQGFATNEKLFF
>NA|NA|TRBV15|TRBJ2-3
TGTGCCACCAGCATCGGACAGTCGAGCACAGATACGCAGTATTTT
CATSIGQSSTDTQYF
>TRBD1|NA|TRBV27|TRBJ1-5
TGTGCCAGCAGTACGACAGGGGCTGCACATAGCAATCAGCCCCAGCATTTT
CASSTTGAAHSNQPQHF
>NA|NA|TRBV28|TRBJ1-3
TGTGCCAGCAGTTTGGTTCAGGGCTCTGGAAACACCATATATTTT
CASSLVQGSGNTIYF
>NA|once|TRBV19|TRBJ2-5
TGTGCCAGTAGTACAAAAGAGACCCAGTACTTC
CASSTKETQYF
>TRBD2|NA|TRBV5-4|TRBJ2-5
TGTGCCAGCAGCTTGTTGGGGGCAGAAGCGGGAGGTTTCGAGACCCAGTACTTC
CASSLLGAEAGGFETQYF
>NA|NA|TRBV6-5|TRBJ1-4
TGTGCCAGCAGTTACCGGGGAGGCTCTACTAATGAAAAACTGTTTTTT
CASSYRGGSTNEKLFF
>TRBD1|NA|TRBV29-1|TRBJ1-1
TGCAGCGTCCGGGACAGGGCCCTGAACACTGAAGCTTTCTTT
CSVRDRALNTEAFF
>NA|NA|TRBV6-1|TRBJ2-7
TGTGCCAGCAGCGGGATAGGGGGGGGCTCCTACGAGCAGTACTTC
CASSGIGGGSYEQYF
>TRBD2|NA|TRBV2|TRBJ2-7
TGTGCCAGCGTCCGCCGACTAGCGGGAGGGCAGAGCTCCTACGAGCAGTACTTC
CASVRRLAGGQSSYEQYF
>TRBD2|NA|TRBV4-2|TRBJ2-7
TGTGCCAGCAGCCAAGACCCCGGGCTAGCGGGAGGGGTCTACGAGCAGTACTTC
CASSQDPGLAGGVYEQYF
>TRBD2|NA|TRBV29-1|TRBJ2-1
TGCAGCGTTGAACCCTGGGGGGCTAGCGGGAGGAAGGGCCTCTACAATGAGCAGTTCTTC
CSVEPWGASGRKGLYNEQFF
>TRBD2|NA|TRBV7-9|TRBJ2-7
TGTGCCAGCAGCTATGCCCCAACGGCGGGAGCAGACTACGAGCAGTACTTC
CASSYAPTAGADYEQYF
>NA|NA|TRBV4-1|TRBJ2-3
TGCGCCAGCGCCGCGGAGGGGAGGGATACGCAGTATTTT
CASAAEGRDTQYF
>NA|NA|TRBV6-6|TRBJ1-3
TGTGCCAGCAGCTACGTTGGGGGGGGAAACACCATATATTTT
CASSYVGGGNTIYF
>TRBD1|NA|TRBV29-1|TRBJ1-5
TGCAGCGTTGTACAGGGGGCGAGGGATCAGCCCCAGCATTTT
CSVVQGARDQPQHF
>TRBD2|NA|TRBV18|TRBJ2-5
TGTGCCAGCTCACCTACTAGCGGACCGGCGGGGGAGACCCAGTACTTC
CASSPTSGPAGETQYF
>TRBD2|NA|TRBV13|TRBJ2-7
TGTGCCAGCAGCCCCCAGGCGGGAGGGATTCCCTACGAGCAGTACTTC
CASSPQAGGIPYEQYF
>TRBD2|NA|TRBV28|TRBJ2-2
TGTGCCAGCAGTTTCATAGTAGTGAGGTCTAGCGGGAGGGCCGCCGGGGAGCTGTTTTTT
CASSFIVVRSSGRAAGELFF
>NA|NA|TRBV11-2|TRBJ2-3
TGTGCCAGCAGCTTAGTTCCTACAGGGTTCGCCGGTGGCACAGATACGCAGTATTTT
CASSLVPTGFAGGTDTQYF
>NA|NA|TRBV7-9|TRBJ1-1
TGTGCCAGCAGTCCGGTAGTGAACACTGAAGCTTTCTTT
CASSPVVNTEAFF
>TRBD2|NA|TRBV7-2|TRBJ2-7
TGTGCCAGCAGCCAGAGCGGACTAGCGGGAGGGCCGGTATCCTACGAGCAGTACTTC
CASSQSGLAGGPVSYEQYF
>TRBD2|NA|TRBV10-3|TRBJ2-7
TGTGCCATCAGTGACCCCAGCGGGAGGCCTTCCTACGAGCAGTACTTC
CAISDPSGRPSYEQYF
>TRBD2|NA|TRBV16|TRBJ2-1
TGTGCCAGCAGCCAAGGGGGACTAGCGGGAGACCACAATGAGCAGTTCTTC
CASSQGGLAGDHNEQFF
>NA|once|TRBV27|TRBJ1-5
TGTGCCAGCCGAGGGGGGGTAAGCAATCAGCCCCAGCATTTT
CASRGGVSNQPQHF
>NA|once|TRBV7-9|TRBJ2-7
TGTGCCAGCAGGGAGGCGGCGGCCTACGAGCAGTACTTC
CASREAAAYEQYF